The rows below give T cell receptor beta chains drawn from one sample of a study of identical twins. From the 5' RACE reads, TCRdb called clonotypes with MiXCR, one entry per CDR3 protein. This table has 350,000 to 450,000 distinct CDR3 sequences, 15% to 20% appearing once. The sequenced sample consisted of naive T cells sorted from blood. The receptors originated from a middle-aged man in good health. Both conserved end residues are part of each CDR3. A D gene is named only where the DNA matches it firmly. Not all rows give a size; the values are once, few, many and, for expanded clones, a class.

j_call cdr3_length clone_size v_call d_call cdr3_nt cdr3_aa
TRBJ2-7 16 few TRBV18 TRBD1 TGTGCCAGCTCACCATCCGAGGGACAGGGTTTCTACGAGCAGTACTTC CASSPSEGQGFYEQYF
TRBJ2-1 18 few TRBV5-1 TRBD2 TGCGCCAGCAGCTTGAGGCCTAGCGGGGTTAGAGTTTACAATGAGCAGTTCTTC CASSLRPSGVRVYNEQFF
TRBJ2-5 11 many TRBV29-1 - TGCAGCGTTGAAGGTTCGGAGACCCAGTACTTC CSVEGSETQYF
TRBJ1-1 14 - TRBV12-3/TRBV12-4 TRBD1 TGTGCCAGCAACTACAGGGGGCGAGGCACTGAAGCTTTCTTT CASNYRGRGTEAFF
TRBJ2-7 14 many TRBV20-1 - TGCAGTGCTAGTCCACCGAGGGATTCCTACGAGCAGTACTTC CSASPPRDSYEQYF
TRBJ1-6 15 few TRBV4-3 - TGCGCCAGCAGCCAAGAGGGTCTTCGCGGATCACCCCTCCACTTT CASSQEGLRGSPLHF
TRBJ2-7 12 - TRBV27 TRBD1 TGTGCCAGCAGTGACAGGGCCTACGAGCAGTACTTC CASSDRAYEQYF
TRBJ2-3 15 few TRBV7-2 - TGTGCCAGCAGCTTAGTGGGTGGGATTTCAGATACGCAGTATTTT CASSLVGGISDTQYF
TRBJ1-3 16 - TRBV7-6 - TGTGCCAGCAGCTTAGGGGGGCCAGCCTCTGGAAACACCATATATTTT CASSLGGPASGNTIYF
TRBJ2-3 12 many TRBV10-1 TRBD2 TGCGCCAGCAGTGCGGGGGGGAATACGCAGTATTTT CASSAGGNTQYF
TRBJ2-3 13 - TRBV11-2 TRBD2 TGTGCCAGCGGGAGGGCGGGGAGAGATACGCAGTATTTT CASGRAGRDTQYF
TRBJ1-6 16 once TRBV20-1 - TGCAGTGCTAGAGACTGGGCCAAGGTATATGATTCACCCCTCCACTTT CSARDWAKVYDSPLHF
TRBJ2-7 15 - TRBV11-2 TRBD1 TGTGCCAGCCGCGGACAGGGTCTTGCGGCGTACGAGCAGTACTTC CASRGQGLAAYEQYF
TRBJ2-7 14 many TRBV4-1 - TGCGCCAGCAGCCAGATCGGGATGTCCTACGAGCAGTACTTC CASSQIGMSYEQYF
TRBJ2-2 15 - TRBV20-1 - TGCAGTGCCACAACCCCGGGCCGGAACACCGGGGAGCTGTTTTTT CSATTPGRNTGELFF
TRBJ2-7 10 few TRBV27 - TGTGCCAGCAGTTTAGTCGAGCAGTACTTC CASSLVEQYF
TRBJ1-6 15 few TRBV21-1 - TGTGCCAGCAGCAAAATCCCGGGACAGAATTCACCCCTCCACTTT CASSKIPGQNSPLHF
TRBJ2-3 15 many TRBV7-9 - TGTGCCAGCAGGTCGGGCTGGGAGCGCACAGATACGCAGTATTTT CASRSGWERTDTQYF
TRBJ1-3 15 many TRBV27 - TGTGCCAGCAGTCCTGGAAGGGGGATGGGAAACACCATATATTTT CASSPGRGMGNTIYF
TRBJ2-3 14 - TRBV28 - TGTGCCAGCAGCAAGGAAGGGGGGACAGATACGCAGTATTTT CASSKEGGTDTQYF
TRBJ2-7 16 - TRBV4-2 - TGTGCCAGCAGCCAACGCTCGGGACTTACCTCCTACGAGCAGTACTTC CASSQRSGLTSYEQYF
TRBJ2-1 16 - TRBV25-1 - TGTGCCAGCAGGGGATTTTCGGCCAGCTCCTACAATGAGCAGTTCTTC CASRGFSASSYNEQFF
TRBJ2-3 20 few TRBV5-4 TRBD1 TGTGCCAGCAGCTGGTTGGTGGGGACAGAGCTTGTCTTTAGCACAGATACGCAGTATTTT CASSWLVGTELVFSTDTQYF
TRBJ1-6 13 many TRBV5-1 - TGCGCCAGCAGCTTGGACCCAAATTCACCCCTCCACTTT CASSLDPNSPLHF